The clone carrying this T cell receptor (beta chain) was recorded many times. As yet, its antigen is unknown. RNA transcripts yielded amplified TCR beta CDR3 regions. HTBI-primed RT-PCR formed the first round, and a multiplex PCR formed the second. TCRdb re-called the multiplex PCR reads with MiXCR, one entry per CDR3 protein. The profile shows under 800,000 distinct CDR3 sequences, 22% of them singletons. These data are taken from a study of Graves' ophthalmopathy and Graves' hyperthyroidism. Study-level information: Peripheral blood collection took place at initial diagnosis, before any treatment. Study-wide results and caveats: Ophthalmopathy and stable hyperthyroidism were discriminated by a 13-signature model, with around 88% sensitivity and approximately 81% specificity. Most clonotypes expanded in thyroid above 0.001 frequency were present in blood too.

CDR1 MNHNS and CDR2 SASEGT come from the germline V gene. CDR3 length: 15 residues. The V segment lost 6 bases and the J segment 2 bases; nucleotides outside the gene matches: 7. The sequencing input was peripheral blood. The chain combines TRBV6-1 with TRBJ1-5, with 7 bases aligning to TRBD1. The receptor was derived from a woman aged 18-29 years with stable Graves' hyperthyroidism. Some clones in this sample may be carry-over from other donors' samples. The CDR3 here is CASRRGGQGNQPQHF. The CDR3 region has the DNA TGTGCCAGCAGGCGAGGGGGCCAGGGCAATCAGCCCCAGCATTTT.